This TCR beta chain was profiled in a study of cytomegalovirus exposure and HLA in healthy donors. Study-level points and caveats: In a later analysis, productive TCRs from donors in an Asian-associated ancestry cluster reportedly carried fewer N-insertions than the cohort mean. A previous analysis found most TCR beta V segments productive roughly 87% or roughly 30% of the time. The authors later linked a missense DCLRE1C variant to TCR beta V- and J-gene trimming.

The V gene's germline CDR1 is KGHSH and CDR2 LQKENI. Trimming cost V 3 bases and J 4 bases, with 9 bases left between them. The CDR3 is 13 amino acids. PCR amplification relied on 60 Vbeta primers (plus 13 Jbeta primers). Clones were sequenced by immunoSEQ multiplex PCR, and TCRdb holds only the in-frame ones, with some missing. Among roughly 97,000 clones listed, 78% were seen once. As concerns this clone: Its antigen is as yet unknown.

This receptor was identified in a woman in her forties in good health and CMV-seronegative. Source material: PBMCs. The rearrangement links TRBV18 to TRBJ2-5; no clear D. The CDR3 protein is CASSPTVGETQYF. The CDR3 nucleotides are TGTGCCAGCTCACCCACAGTAGGAGAGACCCAGTACTTC.